A single sample is the source of the 30 T cell receptor beta chains below, sequenced in a study of blood T cell repertoires in COVID-19. Assay used: immunoSEQ multiplex PCR; TCRdb lists only in-frame clones, some missing. Here the sample spans 350,000 to 450,000 clones, about nine tenths being singletons. Sequencing used peripheral blood. Receptors were obtained from a woman aged 40 to 55 with COVID-19, enrolled during active disease.

The chain joins TRBV5-4 to TRBJ1-2; perhaps TRBD1 as D (5 bases). The V and J ends lost 4 bases and 1 base respectively, with 26 bases between them. The length of the CDR3 is 19 residues. Per the germline V gene, CDR1 is SGHNT and CDR2 is YYREEE (reference sequence). The CDR3 DNA reads as TGTGCCAGCAGCACCGGGGGAAAAGGCGATACCGGCCTTAACTATGGCTACACCTTC. It encodes CASSTGGKGDTGLNYGYTF. The entire variable domain, with the rest obtained from reference TRBV5-4 and TRBJ1-2, is as follows: ETGVTQSPTHLIKTRGQQVTLRCSSQSGHNTVSWYQQALGQGPQFIFQYYREEENGRGNFPPRFSGLQFPNYSSELNVNALELDDSALYLCASSTGGKGDTGLNYGYTFGSGTRLTVV.

V is TRBV28 and J is TRBJ2-5; 9 bases map to TRBD1. The trim removed 4 bases at V and 4 bases at J, leaving 7 bases unmatched. Germline V gene sequence: CDR1 MDHEN, CDR2 SYDVKM. The CDR3 loop spans 15 amino acids. CDR3 residues: CASSSRGTGRETQYF. CDR3 sequence (DNA): TGTGCCAGCAGTTCACGAGGGACAGGGAGAGAGACCCAGTACTTC.

The gene calls are TRBV19 and TRBJ1-6; weak D call: TRBD1 (5 bases). V was trimmed by 9 bases and J by 0 bases, leaving 15 bases between them. Germline CDR1 is LNHDA and CDR2 is SQIVND (reference sequence). The CDR3 covers 16 residues. The CDR3 spells CASQDTEISYNSPLHF. As DNA, the CDR3 is TGTGCCAGCCAGGACACGGAAATCTCCTATAATTCACCCCTCCACTTT.

J is TRBJ1-3 and V is TRBV7-9, with 10 bases lining up with TRBD1. J was trimmed by 1 base and V by 6 bases; bases with no gene match: 9. Germline values: CDR1 SEHNR, CDR2 FQNEAQ (reference sequence). The CDR3 loop spans 17 amino acids. Written as DNA, the CDR3 is TGTGCCAGCAGTGCAGGACAGGGGGTGTTTTCTGGAAACACCATATATTTT. Residues: CASSAGQGVFSGNTIYF.

The gene calls are TRBV19 and TRBJ1-1, with D uncertain. The V gene lost 5 bases and the J gene lost 0 bases, with 10 bases spanning the gap. Germline V CDR1 and CDR2: LNHDA, SQIVND (reference sequence). CDR3 size: 14 residues. The CDR3 DNA reads as TGTGCCAGTAGTCTACCAGGCCTGAACACTGAAGCTTTCTTT. This codes for CASSLPGLNTEAFF.

V usage is TRBV3-1 (or the pseudogene TRBV3-2) and J usage is TRBJ2-2; unclear D gene. The germline gives CDR1 LGHDT, CDR2 YNNKEL (reference sequence). Between the trimmed V and J ends, which lost 5 bases and 6 bases, there was a span of 13 bases. This CDR3 comprises 14 residues. CDR3 loop: CASSKGSSAGELFF. The CDR3 coding sequence is TGTGCCAGCAGCAAAGGGTCATCGGCCGGGGAGCTGTTTTTT.

The CDR3 reads CASSYSGGGAGYTF. The CDR3, as DNA: TGTGCCAGCAGTTACTCAGGAGGGGGGGCTGGCTACACCTTC. The V and J genes are TRBV6-5 and TRBJ1-2; D perhaps matches TRBD1 (6 bases). The CDR3 sequence is 14 residues long. Germline CDR1 MNHEY, CDR2 SVGAGI. The V gene lost 0 bases and the J gene lost 7 bases, with 12 bases spanning the gap.

V gene TRBV7-9 combines with J gene TRBJ1-1; D uncertain. The CDR3 runs 11 residues. Germline V gives CDR1 SEHNR, CDR2 FQNEAQ (reference sequence). V was pared by 6 bases and J by 3 bases, with 5 bases between. CDR3 in DNA: TGTGCCAGCAGGCGGGACACTGAAGCTTTCTTT. Residues: CASRRDTEAFF.

The gene calls are TRBV11-2 and TRBJ2-3; weak D call: TRBD2 (6 bases). The CDR3 length is 13 residues. Germline V lookup: CDR1 SGHAT, CDR2 FQNNGV. Trimming stripped 5 bases from V and 5 bases from J, with 11 bases between. CDR3 residues: CASSPRLEDTQYF. DNA for the CDR3: TGTGCCAGCAGCCCAAGACTAGAAGATACGCAGTATTTT. Using reference TRBV11-2 and TRBJ2-3 for the parts outside the CDR3, the full variable domain is EAGVAQSPRYKIIEKRQSVAFWCNPISGHATLYWYQQILGQGPKLLIQFQNNGVVDDSQLPKDRFSAERLKGVDSTLKIQPAKLEDSAVYLCASSPRLEDTQYFGPGTRLTVL.

The chain is built from TRBV28 and TRBJ1-6, with D perhaps matching TRBD1 (5 bases). The V end lost 6 bases, the J end lost 0 bases, and 15 bases lay between the germline ends. The CDR3 sequence is 17 residues long. CDR1 and CDR2 from the germline V gene are MDHEN and SYDVKM. The CDR3 coding sequence is TGTGCCAGCAGCTACGGGGGGGTGAGCTCCTATAATTCACCCCTCCACTTT. It translates to CASSYGGVSSYNSPLHF.

The rearrangement uses TRBV30 and TRBJ1-3; D remains unclear. The V end lost 0 bases, the J end lost 7 bases, and 13 bases lay between the germline ends. Germline V gene sequence: CDR1 GTSNPN, CDR2 SVGIG (reference sequence). The CDR3 spans 14 residues. CDR3 sequence: CAWSVSPSPNTIYF. The CDR3 DNA is TGTGCCTGGAGTGTCAGTCCCAGTCCCAACACCATATATTTT.

V is TRBV7-2 and J is TRBJ1-4, with 9 bases that match TRBD1. V was pared by 5 bases and J by 7 bases, with 5 bases of the junction left unmatched. CDR1 is SGHTA and CDR2 is FQGNSA in the germline V gene. This CDR3 has 14 residues. This CDR3 is CASSPDRGLEKLFF. Written as DNA, the CDR3 is TGTGCCAGCAGCCCGGACAGGGGACTTGAAAAACTGTTTTTT. Combining the CDR3 with reference TRBV7-2 and TRBJ1-4 gives the whole variable domain GAGVSQSPSNKVTEKGKDVELRCDPISGHTALYWYRQSLGQGLEFLIYFQGNSAPDKSGLPSDRFSAERTGGSVSTLTIQRTQQEDSAVYLCASSPDRGLEKLFFGSGTQLSVL.

The chain employs TRBV2 and TRBJ2-1; 10 bases fit TRBD1. Trimming removed 4 bases from V and 4 bases from J; junction bases left unmatched: 7. CDR1 is SNHLY, CDR2 FYNNEI, per germline. The CDR3 runs to 16 residues. The CDR3 reads CASSGHRDRGYNEQFF. CDR3 bases: TGTGCCAGCAGTGGCCATCGGGACAGGGGATACAATGAGCAGTTCTTC.

CDR3 sequence reads: CASTPRASGRRETQYF. CDR3 nucleotides: TGTGCCAGCACACCGCGGGCTAGCGGTCGACGAGAGACCCAGTACTTC. This chain uses TRBV7-8 with TRBJ2-5; 7 bases map to TRBD2. Germline trimming cut 7 bases from V and 4 bases from J; bases unmatched to any gene: 15. The CDR3 length is 16 residues. The germline gives CDR1 SGHVS, CDR2 FQNEAQ.

This clone was counted only a few times. This chain joins TRBV5-1 and TRBJ1-1, with D perhaps TRBD1 (6 bases). CDR1 and CDR2 (germline): SGHRS, YFSETQ. The CDR3 is made up of 14 amino acids. V dropped 5 bases and J dropped 0 bases, with 11 bases sitting between them. This chain's CDR3 is CASRPGALNTEAFF. CDR3 coding DNA: TGCGCCAGCAGGCCAGGGGCCTTGAACACTGAAGCTTTCTTT. Combining the CDR3 with reference TRBV5-1 and TRBJ1-1 gives the whole variable domain KAGVTQTPRYLIKTRGQQVTLSCSPISGHRSVSWYQQTPGQGLQFLFEYFSETQRNKGNFPGRFSGRQFSNSRSEMNVSTLELGDSALYLCASRPGALNTEAFFGQGTRLTVV.

This chain uses TRBV15 with TRBJ2-2, with D uncertain. V gave up 5 bases and J gave up 3 bases, with 4 bases separating them. CDR3 length: 12 amino acids. Germline CDR1 LNHNV, CDR2 YYDKDF (reference sequence). The CDR3, as DNA: TGTGCCACCAGCTCCTACACCGGGGAGCTGTTTTTT. The encoded protein is CATSSYTGELFF.

The chain joins TRBV6-5 to TRBJ1-5; the D gene is possibly TRBD1 (6 bases). The CDR3 loop spans 14 amino acids. Trimming pared 5 bases from V and 4 bases from J, leaving 12 bases between. Germline CDR1 is MNHEY and CDR2 is SVGAGI. The CDR3 reads CASSHRTVNQPQHF. The CDR3 DNA follows: TGTGCCAGCAGTCATCGGACAGTTAATCAGCCCCAGCATTTT.

Comment on this clone: One end of the junction is discordant with germline, which a read error may explain. CDR3 nucleotide sequence: TGTGCTAGCAGCATGGGGACAGGGGGCTCAGATACGCAGTATTTT. Translated: CASSMGTGGSDTQYF. This chain uses TRBV7-7 with TRBJ2-3; 12 bases line up with TRBD1. In germline, CDR1 is SSHAT, CDR2 FNYEAQ (reference sequence). The CDR3 loop spans 15 amino acids.

The V call is TRBV4-1, the J call TRBJ2-1, with 9 bases identical to TRBD2. The V segment lost 0 bases and the J segment 4 bases; nucleotides outside the gene matches: 7. Germline V gene data show CDR1 as MGHRA and CDR2 as YSYEKL. The CDR3 covers 17 residues. CDR3 region: CASSQDDAGGFYNEQFF. As DNA, the CDR3 is TGCGCCAGCAGCCAAGATGACGCGGGAGGGTTTTACAATGAGCAGTTCTTC.

V and J are TRBV5-6 and TRBJ2-7; D remains unclear. V lost 1 base to trimming and J lost 2 bases, with 10 bases between them. CDR1 SGHDT and CDR2 YYEEEE come from the germline V gene. The length of the CDR3 is 14 residues. Written as DNA, the CDR3 is TGTGCCAGCAGCTTGCGAGATATGACCTACGAGCAGTACTTC. This gives the protein CASSLRDMTYEQYF.

The chain employs TRBV18 and TRBJ2-7; D uncertain. This CDR3 has 15 residues. Germline V CDR1 and CDR2: KGHSH, LQKENI. V was cut by 5 bases and J by 5 bases, with 19 bases left in between. DNA of the CDR3: TGTGCCAGCTCAGGCTTTCGCAGGCCGGCAAACGAGCAGTACTTC. Translated, it gives CASSGFRRPANEQYF.

Only a few counts were recorded for this clone. The chain's CDR3 is CASSLTLGGSPLHF. As DNA, the CDR3 is TGTGCCAGCAGCTTGACCCTCGGGGGTTCACCCCTCCACTTT. This sequence joins TRBV7-9 and TRBJ1-6; TRBD1 is a possible D gene (5 bases). CDR1 SEHNR and CDR2 FQNEAQ come from the germline V gene (reference sequence). Trimming took off 3 bases at V and 9 bases at J, with 12 bases between the two ends. This CDR3 has 14 amino acids.

J is TRBJ2-3 and V is TRBV11-2, with 8 positions matching TRBD1. In germline, CDR1 is SGHAT, CDR2 FQNNGV. V was clipped by 0 bases and J by 10 bases; unmatched bases: 12. CDR3 length equals 16 residues. The CDR3 DNA follows: TGTGCCAGCAGCTTAGACTTCCGGACAGGGTCCCCCTCGCAGTATTTT. It encodes CASSLDFRTGSPSQYF.

This sequence joins TRBV27 and TRBJ1-5; 8 nucleotides match TRBD1. The V and J ends lost 4 bases and 6 bases, in that order; junction bases with no gene match: 8. The CDR3 runs 15 residues. Germline V gives CDR1 MNHEY, CDR2 SMNVEV (reference sequence). DNA for the CDR3: TGTGCCAGCAGTTCAAGACAGGGGCAGGGTCAGCCCCAGCATTTT. Amino acids: CASSSRQGQGQPQHF.

J is TRBJ1-2 and V is TRBV2; 10 nucleotides line up with TRBD1. Germline V CDR1 and CDR2: SNHLY, FYNNEI. The CDR3 length is 15 residues. The trim removed 5 bases at V and 2 bases at J, leaving 5 bases unmatched. CDR3 in amino acids: CASSNGQGGNYGYTF. As DNA, the CDR3 is TGTGCCAGCAGTAATGGACAGGGGGGAAACTATGGCTACACCTTC.

The gene calls are TRBV15 and TRBJ2-3; D may be TRBD2 (7 bases). V lost 1 base, J lost 3 bases, and 17 bases lay in between. The CDR3 length is 17 residues. Germline lookup yields CDR1 LNHNV and CDR2 YYDKDF (reference sequence). CDR3 sequence: CATSRGEGGANTDTQYF. The CDR3 nucleotides read TGTGCCACCAGCAGAGGGGAGGGGGGGGCTAATACAGATACGCAGTATTTT.

The chain employs TRBV5-1 and TRBJ1-4, with 8 bases that match TRBD1. The germline CDR1 and CDR2 sequences are SGHRS and YFSETQ. Unmatched junction bases numbered 5, after V lost 7 bases and J lost 3 bases. This CDR3 has 14 residues. The CDR3 protein is CASRTGQANEKLFF. CDR3 in DNA: TGCGCCAGCCGGACAGGGCAGGCTAATGAAAAACTGTTTTTT.

The V and J genes are TRBV7-9 and TRBJ1-1; tentative D call: TRBD1 (5 bases). The germline V gene has CDR1 SEHNR and CDR2 FQNEAQ (reference sequence). With 2 bases removed from V and 1 base from J, the gap between germline ends came to 11 bases. This CDR3 comprises 15 residues. The CDR3 loop reads CASSLSTAPNTEAFF. In DNA form, the CDR3 reads TGTGCCAGCAGCTTATCGACAGCTCCGAACACTGAAGCTTTCTTT.

The chain links TRBV27 to TRBJ1-4, with 8 bases matching TRBD1. The CDR3 is 16 amino acids. CDR1 is MNHEY, CDR2 SMNVEV, per germline (reference sequence). J was trimmed by 0 bases and V by 6 bases; bases with no gene match: 6. The CDR3 sequence: CASRRRQGTTNEKLFF. The DNA of the CDR3 is TGTGCCAGCAGGCGTAGACAGGGGACAACTAATGAAAAACTGTTTTTT.

This clone was observed once. J is TRBJ2-1 and V is TRBV7-9; D might be TRBD2 (5 bases). The CDR3 runs 15 residues. Germline-derived CDR1 and CDR2 are SEHNR and FQNEAQ (reference sequence). The germline V and J ends were trimmed by 3 bases and 7 bases, with 16 bases remaining between them. Here the CDR3 DNA reads TGTGCCAGCAGCTTCCCTGGGAGCACTACAAATGAGCAGTTCTTC. Residues: CASSFPGSTTNEQFF.